The 16 T cell receptor beta chains below come from one sample, sequenced in a study of patients and donors after allogeneic stem cell transplantation. TCRdb processed the RT-PCR reads anew with MiXCR; each CDR3 protein has one entry. Of some 92,000 distinct CDR3 sequences listed, 40% to 60% are singletons. What was sequenced was blood, either unsorted or a sorted T cell fraction (not recorded which). The origin of the receptors is a human donor who was either an allogeneic HSCT recipient or a stem cell or donor lymphocyte infusion donor (not recorded which). It is not recorded whose cells these are; they may come from a transplant donor.

This clonotype was found a few times. The chain carries TRBV10-3 and TRBJ1-5; no clear D gene. The germline V and J ends were trimmed by 2 bases and 3 bases, with 11 bases remaining between them. This CDR3 region has 15 residues. Looked up from germline, CDR1 is ENHRY and CDR2 is SYGVKD. CDR3 region: CAISEGSGVNQPQHF. The CDR3 DNA follows: TGTGCCATCAGTGAGGGCAGCGGAGTCAATCAGCCCCAGCATTTT.

This clonotype appeared a single time. V usage is TRBV11-1 and J usage is TRBJ1-6, with D uncertain. The CDR3 spans 15 residues. Germline V CDR1 and CDR2: SGHAT, FQDESV (reference sequence). The germline V and J ends were trimmed by 5 bases and 10 bases, with 18 bases remaining between them. CDR3: CASSHYGLSPSPLHF. The DNA for the CDR3 is TGTGCCAGCAGCCACTACGGACTTTCCCCCTCACCCCTCCACTTT.

The chain links TRBV12-3 or TRBV12-4 to TRBJ2-7; D not certain. This CDR3 contains 14 residues. V shed 6 bases and J shed 3 bases, with 15 bases lying between them. The CDR3 DNA follows: TGTGCCAGCAGACTAAGCGAGACCCTCTACGAGCAGTACTTC. It specifies CASRLSETLYEQYF.

Of note for this clonotype: Here the CDR3 omits its conserved ending phenylalanine or tryptophan, so a read error is the likely source. This chain links TRBV6-6 with TRBJ1-1; weak D call: TRBD1 (6 bases). Trimming left V 0 bases short and J 1 base short, with 12 bases between. CDR3 size: 16 residues. Per germline, CDR1 MNHNY and CDR2 SVGAGI (reference sequence). CDR3 nucleotides: TGTGCCAGCAGTTACTCGACGGGGGCGGCGAACACTGAAGCTTTCTTG. Translated: CASSYSTGAANTEAFL.

This clonotype was counted many times. The V and J genes are TRBV5-1 and TRBJ1-1; D gene uncertain. Trimming took off 0 bases at V and 3 bases at J, with 0 bases between the two ends. The CDR3 has 11 amino acids. CDR1 and CDR2 from the germline V gene are SGHRS and YFSETQ. The CDR3 bases are TGCGCCAGCAGCTTGGACACTGAAGCTTTCTTT. This translates into CASSLDTEAFF.

V usage is TRBV27 and J usage is TRBJ2-2, with 11 bases fitting TRBD2. V shed 5 bases and J 0 bases; nucleotides not matched to a gene: 8. This CDR3 contains 18 residues. CDR1 is MNHEY and CDR2 is SMNVEV in the germline V gene (reference sequence). This chain's CDR3 is CASSLRGLADANTGELFF. The CDR3 nucleotides read TGTGCCAGCAGTCTCCGGGGACTAGCGGACGCGAACACCGGGGAGCTGTTTTTT.

The V gene is TRBV18, the J gene TRBJ1-4; a weak D match, TRBD1 (6 bases). The CDR3 loop spans 16 amino acids. Trimming left V 6 bases short and J 5 bases short, with 19 bases between. Germline V CDR1 and CDR2: KGHSH, LQKENI. The CDR3 loop reads CASSPLQGNFNEKLFF. CDR3 in DNA: TGTGCCAGCTCTCCATTACAGGGAAACTTCAATGAAAAACTGTTTTTT.

In this sample, this clonotype turned up once. V and J are TRBV7-9 and TRBJ2-3; no firm D call. Trimming took off 1 base at V and 6 bases at J, with 5 bases between the two ends. CDR3 length: 12 amino acids. Germline loops: CDR1 SEHNR, CDR2 FQNEAQ (reference sequence). Here the CDR3 reads CASSLVGDTQYF. CDR3 bases: TGTGCCAGCAGCTTAGTTGGGGATACGCAGTATTTT.

The chain joins TRBV5-1 to TRBJ1-6, with D unclear. V dropped 1 base and J dropped 0 bases, with 11 bases sitting between them. From germline, CDR1 is SGHRS and CDR2 YFSETQ. The CDR3 is 17 residues long. The CDR3, as DNA: TGCGCCAGCAGCTTGTCCCAGCAGAGCTCCTATAATTCACCCCTCCACTTT. This gives the protein CASSLSQQSSYNSPLHF.

This clonotype was detected only a few times. The rearrangement links TRBV6-5 to TRBJ1-2; D is undetermined. V was shortened by 2 bases and J by 8 bases, with 15 bases between the two germline ends. This CDR3 spans 14 amino acids. Germline values: CDR1 MNHEY, CDR2 SVGAGI. CDR3 in DNA: TGTGCCAGCAGTTACAGGGTGCCCCCAGAGGGCTACACCTTC. Translation: CASSYRVPPEGYTF.

The J gene is TRBJ2-1, the V gene TRBV20-1; D uncertain. V lost 2 bases, J lost 9 bases, and 20 bases lay in between. In germline, CDR1 is DFQATT, CDR2 SNEGSKA (reference sequence). The CDR3 runs to 15 residues. The CDR3 bases are TGCAGTGCTAGATATCGACCGAATAGGATGGCTGAGCAGTTCTTC. It is translated as CSARYRPNRMAEQFF.

The V call is TRBV20-1, the J call TRBJ1-4; D gene unclear. Germline-derived CDR1 and CDR2 are DFQATT and SNEGSKA (reference sequence). V was cut by 3 bases and J by 0 bases, with 11 bases left in between. This CDR3 spans 15 amino acids. The CDR3 DNA reads as TGCAGTGCTAGGAGAGAAATGGCAACTAATGAAAAACTGTTTTTT. Translated, it gives CSARREMATNEKLFF.

A single count supports this clonotype. This sequence joins TRBV6-2 or TRBV6-3 and TRBJ2-1; 7 bases fit TRBD2. Germline V gives CDR1 MNHEY, CDR2 SVGEGT. J was trimmed by 4 bases and V by 2 bases; bases with no gene match: 8. There are 16 residues in the CDR3. Here the CDR3 DNA reads TGTGCCAGCAGTTACGTGCCCGCGGGAGATTACAATGAGCAGTTCTTC. Protein product: CASSYVPAGDYNEQFF.

V usage is TRBV12-3 or TRBV12-4 and J usage is TRBJ1-2, with 11 positions matching TRBD1. With 8 bases clipped from V and 4 bases from J, the junction kept 3 bases outside the gene matches. The CDR3 covers 13 residues. CDR3 region: CASGQGAVYGYTF. The DNA of the CDR3 is TGTGCCAGCGGACAGGGGGCGGTCTATGGCTACACCTTC.

The chain combines TRBV10-3 with TRBJ2-3, with 9 nucleotides matching TRBD1. The V gene end was trimmed by 6 bases and the J gene end by 3 bases; junction bases not matched to a gene: 4. Germline lookup yields CDR1 ENHRY and CDR2 SYGVKD. This CDR3 has 14 residues. CDR3 loop: CAISDRGGTDTQYF. DNA for the CDR3: TGTGCCATCAGCGACAGGGGGGGAACAGATACGCAGTATTTT.

The chain combines TRBV7-2 with TRBJ1-2; D perhaps matches TRBD1 (6 bases). The CDR3 contains 15 residues. V was trimmed by 7 bases and J by 2 bases, leaving 17 bases between them. Germline V gene data show CDR1 as SGHTA and CDR2 as FQGNSA. CDR3 region: CASIIFRGGNYGYTF. CDR3 DNA: TGTGCCAGCATCATCTTTAGGGGGGGCAACTATGGCTACACCTTC.